The 7 T cell receptor beta chains presented below share a single source sample, sequenced in a study of monozygotic twins with inflammatory bowel disease. TCRdb reworked the 5' RACE reads into one entry per CDR3 protein, no DNA. In all, the sample yields some 160,000 distinct CDR3 sequences. The sample consisted of blood. The receptor source for this set is a human donor with ulcerative colitis or Crohn's disease, or a healthy co-twin of an affected twin (not recorded which).

The chain is built from TRBV18 and TRBJ1-2. Germline V lookup: CDR1 KGHSH, CDR2 LQKENI. The CDR3 covers 13 residues. CDR3 protein: CASSPTADYGYTF. Together with reference TRBV18 and TRBJ1-2, the CDR3 gives the full variable domain: NAGVMQNPRHLVRRRGQEARLRCSPMKGHSHVYWYRQLPEEGLKFMVYLQKENIIDESGMPKERFSAEFPKEGPSILRIQQVVRGDSAAYFCASSPTADYGYTFGSGTRLTVV.

J is TRBJ2-7 and V is TRBV20-1; there is no DNA to check the TCRdb D call of TRBD2. Per germline, CDR1 DFQATT and CDR2 SNEGSKA (reference sequence). CDR3 length equals 15 residues. Here the CDR3 reads CSARPPGLVFYEQYF.

The chain is built from TRBV29-1 and TRBJ2-5; TCRdb picks TRBD1, but there is no DNA to check that call. Per the germline V gene, CDR1 is SQVTM and CDR2 is ANQGSEA. The CDR3 sequence is 12 residues long. The CDR3 sequence: CSVDGSRETQYF.

The J gene is TRBJ2-1, the V gene TRBV12-3 or TRBV12-4; the TCRdb call, TRBD2, lacks DNA for checking. The CDR3 is 13 residues long. The CDR3 protein is CASGFAGGNEQFF.

The CDR3 protein is CASSKGGGWTEAFF. The V and J genes are TRBV12-3 or TRBV12-4 and TRBJ1-1; TCRdb's D call of TRBD1 is untestable without DNA. The CDR3 extends over 14 amino acids.

J is TRBJ2-3 and V is TRBV6-5. The CDR3 consists of 15 residues. Germline CDR1 is MNHEY and CDR2 is SVGAGI. CDR3 region: CASSYSRIAEDTQYF.

The gene calls are TRBV5-1 and TRBJ2-3; checking the TCRdb D call of TRBD2 is not possible without DNA. The CDR3 runs to 14 residues. Germline V lookup: CDR1 SGHRS, CDR2 YFSETQ. CDR3 region: CASSTTSGGDTQYF. Using reference TRBV5-1 and TRBJ2-3 for the parts outside the CDR3, the full variable domain is KAGVTQTPRYLIKTRGQQVTLSCSPISGHRSVSWYQQTPGQGLQFLFEYFSETQRNKGNFPGRFSGRQFSNSRSEMNVSTLELGDSALYLCASSTTSGGDTQYFGPGTRLTVL.